This TCR beta chain was recorded in a study of blood T cell repertoires in COVID-19. As for the study in general: Acute-phase and convalescent COVID-19 samples originated in the United States, Italy and Spain. The cDNA or gDNA used as material had been derived from T cells, B-cell-depleted T cells, or PBMCs.

V lost 0 bases and J lost 7; bases outside the gene matches: 7. The CDR3 extends over 15 amino acids. CDR1 SGHTA and CDR2 FQGNSA come from the germline V gene. Authors' data handling: Scientists estimated how many nucleated cells there were by amplifying reference gene primers. TCRdb's copy holds only in-frame clones and misses some; the assay was immunoSEQ multiplex PCR. The V and J calls and clone size are taken from that table; D and trimming were inferred from the DNA. The data contain a few hundred thousand clones, approximately 87% of them singletons. This clonotype was sampled from a man in his 60s who had recovered from COVID-19. Sequencing was performed on peripheral blood. V is TRBV7-2 and J is TRBJ1-2; 8 bases agree with TRBD1. CDR3 bases: TGTGCCAGCAGCTTAGCGCCGGGACAGGATTTTGGCTACACCTTC. Translated: CASSLAPGQDFGYTF.